Listed below are T cell receptor beta chains from one sample, sequenced in a study of CD8 T cells in ankylosing spondylitis. TCRdb ran MiXCR on the 5' RACE reads and lists one entry per CDR3 protein. This sample carries approximately 90,000 distinct CDR3 sequences, roughly 8.3% of them seen once, and the ten largest clones take approximately 9.9%. Sequencing was performed on blood, either unsorted or a sorted T cell fraction (not recorded which). These receptors were obtained from a male donor with ankylosing spondylitis or in good health (not recorded which). Each CDR3 is given with its conserved first and last residue. D genes are given only for firm matches. Part of the rows lack a size; the others show once, few, many or a class for expanded clones.

v_call: TRBV6-1
d_call: NA
clone_size: NA
j_call: TRBJ1-5
cdr3_aa: CASSGGPYQPQHF
cdr3_nt: TGTGCCAGCAGTGGGGGCCCTTATCAGCCCCAGCATTTT

v_call: TRBV4-3
d_call: NA
clone_size: many
j_call: TRBJ2-4
cdr3_aa: CASSQDLTGTKNIQYF
cdr3_nt: TGCGCCAGCAGCCAAGATTTAACAGGGACCAAAAACATTCAGTACTTC

v_call: TRBV6-1
d_call: NA
clone_size: NA
j_call: TRBJ2-1
cdr3_aa: CTSLRGTPGNEQFF
cdr3_nt: TGTACCAGTCTCCGCGGGACGCCTGGGAATGAGCAGTTCTTC

v_call: TRBV29-1
d_call: NA
clone_size: many
j_call: TRBJ1-2
cdr3_aa: CSVGGTPGVGGYTF
cdr3_nt: TGCAGCGTTGGCGGGACTCCCGGAGTGGGTGGCTACACCTTC

v_call: TRBV5-1
d_call: NA
clone_size: NA
j_call: TRBJ1-5
cdr3_aa: CASSLAGSPQHF
cdr3_nt: TGCGCCAGCAGCTTGGCCGGCAGTCCCCAGCATTTT

v_call: TRBV7-6
d_call: NA
clone_size: many
j_call: TRBJ1-5
cdr3_aa: CASSLGGGPDQPQHF
cdr3_nt: TGTGCCAGCAGCTTAGGAGGGGGGCCGGATCAGCCCCAGCATTTT

v_call: TRBV29-1
d_call: NA
clone_size: many
j_call: TRBJ1-5
cdr3_aa: CSVGRLETMSNQPQHF
cdr3_nt: TGCAGCGTTGGTCGACTAGAGACAATGAGCAATCAGCCCCAGCATTTT

v_call: TRBV4-1
d_call: TRBD2
clone_size: many
j_call: TRBJ2-4
cdr3_aa: CASSQEFETSVQNIQYF
cdr3_nt: TGCGCCAGCAGCCAAGAGTTCGAGACTAGCGTCCAAAACATTCAGTACTTC

v_call: TRBV9
d_call: TRBD2
clone_size: many
j_call: TRBJ2-3
cdr3_aa: CASTRSVGTSGTTDTQYF
cdr3_nt: TGTGCCAGCACCAGATCCGTGGGCACTAGCGGTACCACAGATACGCAGTATTTT

v_call: TRBV9
d_call: TRBD1
clone_size: many
j_call: TRBJ1-2
cdr3_aa: CASSDRGPKGYTF
cdr3_nt: TGTGCCAGCAGCGACAGGGGCCCTAAAGGCTACACCTTC